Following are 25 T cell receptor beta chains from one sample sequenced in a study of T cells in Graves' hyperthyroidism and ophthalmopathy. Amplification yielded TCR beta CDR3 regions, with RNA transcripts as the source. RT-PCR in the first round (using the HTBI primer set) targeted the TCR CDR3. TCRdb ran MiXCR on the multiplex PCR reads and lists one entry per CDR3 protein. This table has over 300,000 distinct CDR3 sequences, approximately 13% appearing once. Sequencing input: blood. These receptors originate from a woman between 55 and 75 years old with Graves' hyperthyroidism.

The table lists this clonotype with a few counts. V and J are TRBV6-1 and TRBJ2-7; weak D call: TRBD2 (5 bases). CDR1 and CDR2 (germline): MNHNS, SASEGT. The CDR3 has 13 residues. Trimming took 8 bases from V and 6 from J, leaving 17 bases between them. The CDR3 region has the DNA TGTGCCAGCTCCAGAGGGTGGGGATCCGAGCAGTACTTC. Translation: CASSRGWGSEQYF.

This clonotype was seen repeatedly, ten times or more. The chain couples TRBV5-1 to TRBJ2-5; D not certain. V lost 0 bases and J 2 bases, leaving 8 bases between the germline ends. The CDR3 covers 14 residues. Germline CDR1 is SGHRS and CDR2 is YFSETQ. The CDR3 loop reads CASSLVPPQETQYF. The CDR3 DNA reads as TGCGCCAGCAGCTTGGTTCCCCCACAAGAGACCCAGTACTTC.

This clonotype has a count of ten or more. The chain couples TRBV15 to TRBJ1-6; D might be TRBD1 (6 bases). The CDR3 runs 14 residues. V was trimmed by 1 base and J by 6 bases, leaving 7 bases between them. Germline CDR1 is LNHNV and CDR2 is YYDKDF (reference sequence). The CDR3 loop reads CATSRGTANSPLHF. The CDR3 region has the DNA TGTGCCACCAGCAGAGGGACAGCTAATTCACCCCTCCACTTT.

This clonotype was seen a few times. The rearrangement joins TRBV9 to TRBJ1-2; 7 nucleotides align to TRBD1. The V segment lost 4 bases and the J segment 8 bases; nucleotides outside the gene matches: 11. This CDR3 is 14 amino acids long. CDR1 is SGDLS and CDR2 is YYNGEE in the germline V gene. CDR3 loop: CASSPFLGQQGYTF. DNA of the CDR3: TGTGCCAGCAGCCCCTTCCTGGGACAGCAGGGCTACACCTTC.

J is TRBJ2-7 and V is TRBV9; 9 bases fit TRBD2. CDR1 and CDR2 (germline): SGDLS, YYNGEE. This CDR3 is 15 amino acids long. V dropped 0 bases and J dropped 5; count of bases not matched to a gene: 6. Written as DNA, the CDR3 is TGTGCCAGCAGCGTAGATGAAGCGGGAGGTCACGAGCAGTACTTC. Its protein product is CASSVDEAGGHEQYF.

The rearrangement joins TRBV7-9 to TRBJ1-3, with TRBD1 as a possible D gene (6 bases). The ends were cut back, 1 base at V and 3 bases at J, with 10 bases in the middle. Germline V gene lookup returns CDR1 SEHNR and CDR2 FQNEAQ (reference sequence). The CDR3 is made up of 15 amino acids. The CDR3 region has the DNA TGTGCCAGCAGCTTAGGCGGGGGGCGTGGAAACACCATATATTTT. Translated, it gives CASSLGGGRGNTIYF.

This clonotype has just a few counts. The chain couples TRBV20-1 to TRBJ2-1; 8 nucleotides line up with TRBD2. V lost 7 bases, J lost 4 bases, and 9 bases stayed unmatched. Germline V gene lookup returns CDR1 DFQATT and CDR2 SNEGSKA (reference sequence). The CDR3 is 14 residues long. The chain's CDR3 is CSGRRAGEYNEQFF. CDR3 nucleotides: TGCAGTGGGAGGCGAGCGGGAGAGTACAATGAGCAGTTCTTC.

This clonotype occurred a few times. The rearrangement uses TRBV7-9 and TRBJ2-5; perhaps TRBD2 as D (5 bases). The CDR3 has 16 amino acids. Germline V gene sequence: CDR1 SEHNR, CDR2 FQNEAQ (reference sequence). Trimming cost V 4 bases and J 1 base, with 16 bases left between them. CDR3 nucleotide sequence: TGTGCCAGCAGCTCCCTATACCAGCGGTCCCAAGAGACCCAGTACTTC. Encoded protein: CASSSLYQRSQETQYF. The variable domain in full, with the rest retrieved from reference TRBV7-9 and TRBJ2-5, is DTGVSQNPRHKITKRGQNVTFRCDPISEHNRLYWYRQTLGQGPEFLTYFQNEAQLEKSRLLSDRFSAERPKGSFSTLEIQRTEQGDSAMYLCASSSLYQRSQETQYFGPGTRLLVL.

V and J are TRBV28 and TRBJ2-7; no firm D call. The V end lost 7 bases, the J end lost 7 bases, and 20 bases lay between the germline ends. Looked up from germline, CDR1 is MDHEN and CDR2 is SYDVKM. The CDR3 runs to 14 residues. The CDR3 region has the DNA TGTGCCAGCAACTCTGATTCCGCCCCCGGGGAGCAGTACTTC. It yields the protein CASNSDSAPGEQYF.

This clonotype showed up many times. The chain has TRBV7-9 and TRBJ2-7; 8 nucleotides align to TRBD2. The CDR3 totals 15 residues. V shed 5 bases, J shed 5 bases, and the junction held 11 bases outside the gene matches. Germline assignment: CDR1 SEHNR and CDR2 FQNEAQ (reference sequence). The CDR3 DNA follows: TGTGCCAGCAGCCCGTCAGCGGGAGTCCCCGACGAGCAGTACTTC. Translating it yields CASSPSAGVPDEQYF.

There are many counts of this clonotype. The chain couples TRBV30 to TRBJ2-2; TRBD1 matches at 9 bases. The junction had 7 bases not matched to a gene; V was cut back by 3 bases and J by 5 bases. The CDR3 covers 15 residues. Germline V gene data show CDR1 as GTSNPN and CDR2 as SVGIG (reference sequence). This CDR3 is CAWRLGTGSTGELFF. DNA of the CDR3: TGTGCCTGGAGACTCGGGACAGGGTCGACCGGGGAGCTGTTTTTT.

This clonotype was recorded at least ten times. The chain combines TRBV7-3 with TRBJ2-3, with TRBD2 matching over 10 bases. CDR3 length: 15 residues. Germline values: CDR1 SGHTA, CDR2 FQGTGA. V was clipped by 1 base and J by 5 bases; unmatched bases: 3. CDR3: CASSLRTSGRDTQYF. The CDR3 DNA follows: TGTGCCAGCAGCTTAAGGACTAGCGGCAGAGATACGCAGTATTTT.

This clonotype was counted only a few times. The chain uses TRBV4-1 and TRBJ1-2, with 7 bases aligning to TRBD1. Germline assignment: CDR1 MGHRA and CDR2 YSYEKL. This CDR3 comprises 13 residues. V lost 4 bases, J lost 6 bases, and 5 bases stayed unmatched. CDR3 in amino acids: CASSREQGNGYTF. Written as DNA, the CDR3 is TGCGCCAGCAGCCGAGAACAGGGGAATGGCTACACCTTC.

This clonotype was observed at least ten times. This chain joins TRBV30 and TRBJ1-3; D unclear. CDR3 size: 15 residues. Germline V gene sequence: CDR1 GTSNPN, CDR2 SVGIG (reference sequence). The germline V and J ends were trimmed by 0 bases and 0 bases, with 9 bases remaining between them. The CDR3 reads CAWSVRGISGNTIYF. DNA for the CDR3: TGTGCCTGGAGTGTACGCGGGATCTCTGGAAACACCATATATTTT. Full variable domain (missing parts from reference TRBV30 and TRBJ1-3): SQTIHQWPATLVQPVGSPLSLECTVEGTSNPNLYWYRQAAGRGLQLLFYSVGIGQISSEVPQNLSASRPQDRQFILSSKKLLLSDSGFYLCAWSVRGISGNTIYFGEGSWLTVV.

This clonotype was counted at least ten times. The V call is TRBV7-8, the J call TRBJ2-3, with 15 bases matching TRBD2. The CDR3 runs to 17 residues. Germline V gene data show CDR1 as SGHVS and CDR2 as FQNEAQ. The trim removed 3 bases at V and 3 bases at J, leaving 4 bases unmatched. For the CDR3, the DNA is TGTGCCAGCAGCTTGGGACTAGCGGGAGGTGGAACAGATACGCAGTATTTT. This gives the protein CASSLGLAGGGTDTQYF. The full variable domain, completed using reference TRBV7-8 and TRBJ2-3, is GAGVSQSPRYKVAKRGQDVALRCDPISGHVSLFWYQQALGQGPEFLTYFQNEAQLDKSGLPSDRFFAERPEGSVSTLKIQRTQQEDSAVYLCASSLGLAGGGTDTQYFGPGTRLTVL.

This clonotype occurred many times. The CDR3 protein is CASSKTSGQETQYF. CDR3 coding DNA: TGTGCCAGCAGCAAGACTAGCGGACAAGAGACCCAGTACTTC. The chain couples TRBV6-2 or TRBV6-3 to TRBJ2-5, with 9 nucleotides matching TRBD2. Trimming at V came to 6 bases and at J to 2 bases, leaving 4 bases not matched to a gene. CDR3 size: 14 residues. Germline V lookup: CDR1 MNHEY, CDR2 SVGEGT.

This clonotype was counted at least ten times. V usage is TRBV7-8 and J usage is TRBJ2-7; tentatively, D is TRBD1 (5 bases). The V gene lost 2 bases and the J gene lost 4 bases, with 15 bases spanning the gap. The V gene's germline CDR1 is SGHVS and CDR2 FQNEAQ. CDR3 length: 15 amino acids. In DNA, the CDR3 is TGTGCCAGCAGCTTAAGACCAGGGTCGCGATACGAGCAGTACTTC. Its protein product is CASSLRPGSRYEQYF.

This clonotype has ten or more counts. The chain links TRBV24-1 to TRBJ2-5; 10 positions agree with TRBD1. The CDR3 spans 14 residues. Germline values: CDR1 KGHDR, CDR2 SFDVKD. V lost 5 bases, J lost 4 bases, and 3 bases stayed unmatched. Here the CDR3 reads CATSVTGGGETQYF. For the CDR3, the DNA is TGTGCCACCAGTGTGACAGGGGGCGGAGAGACCCAGTACTTC.

The CDR3 DNA is TGCGCCAGCAGCCCGCAGGGACAGCGAGCTTTCTTT. Translation gives CASSPQGQRAFF. The V and J genes are TRBV5-1 and TRBJ1-1; 7 bases map to TRBD1. Germline lookup yields CDR1 SGHRS and CDR2 YFSETQ. The V and J ends lost 4 bases and 10 bases, in that order; junction bases with no gene match: 7. The CDR3 is made up of 12 amino acids.

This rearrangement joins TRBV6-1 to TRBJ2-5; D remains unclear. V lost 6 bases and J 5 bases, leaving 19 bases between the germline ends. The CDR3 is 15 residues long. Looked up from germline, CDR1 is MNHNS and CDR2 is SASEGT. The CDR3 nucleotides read TGTGCCAGCAGGCGACCCTCCTGGGCCGGGGAGACCCAGTACTTC. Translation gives CASRRPSWAGETQYF.

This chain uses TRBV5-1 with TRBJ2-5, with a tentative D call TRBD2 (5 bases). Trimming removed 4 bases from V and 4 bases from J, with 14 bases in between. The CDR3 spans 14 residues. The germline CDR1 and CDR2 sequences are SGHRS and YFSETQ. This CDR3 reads CASSTVTAGETQYF. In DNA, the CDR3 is TGCGCCAGCAGCACTGTTACGGCGGGAGAGACCCAGTACTTC.

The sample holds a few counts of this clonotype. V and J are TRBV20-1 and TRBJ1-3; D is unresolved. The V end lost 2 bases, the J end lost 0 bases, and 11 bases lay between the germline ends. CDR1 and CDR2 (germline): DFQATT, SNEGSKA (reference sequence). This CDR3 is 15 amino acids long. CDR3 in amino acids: CSARLRGSSGNTIYF. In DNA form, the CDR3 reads TGCAGTGCTAGATTACGTGGGAGCTCTGGAAACACCATATATTTT.

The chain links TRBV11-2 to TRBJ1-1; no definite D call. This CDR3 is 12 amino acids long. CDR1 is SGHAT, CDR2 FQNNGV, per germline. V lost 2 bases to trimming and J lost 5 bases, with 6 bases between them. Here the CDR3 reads CASSLQATEAFF. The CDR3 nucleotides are TGTGCCAGCAGCTTACAGGCGACTGAAGCTTTCTTT.

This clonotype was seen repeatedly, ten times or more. In nucleotides, the CDR3 is TGTGCCAGTAGTAGGACTAGCCACAATGAGCAGTTCTTC. Its translation: CASSRTSHNEQFF. This sequence joins TRBV19 and TRBJ2-1; 8 bases match TRBD2. After removal of 4 bases from V and 5 bases from J, the junction contained 1 base not matched to a gene. The CDR3 extends over 13 amino acids. Germline V gives CDR1 LNHDA, CDR2 SQIVND (reference sequence).

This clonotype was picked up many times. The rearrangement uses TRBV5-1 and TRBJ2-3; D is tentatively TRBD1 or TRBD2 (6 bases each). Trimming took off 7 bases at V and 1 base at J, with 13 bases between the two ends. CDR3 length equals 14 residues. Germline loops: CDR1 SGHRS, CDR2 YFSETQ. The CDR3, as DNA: TGCGCCAGCCATGGAGGGGGTGGCACAGATACGCAGTATTTT. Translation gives CASHGGGGTDTQYF.